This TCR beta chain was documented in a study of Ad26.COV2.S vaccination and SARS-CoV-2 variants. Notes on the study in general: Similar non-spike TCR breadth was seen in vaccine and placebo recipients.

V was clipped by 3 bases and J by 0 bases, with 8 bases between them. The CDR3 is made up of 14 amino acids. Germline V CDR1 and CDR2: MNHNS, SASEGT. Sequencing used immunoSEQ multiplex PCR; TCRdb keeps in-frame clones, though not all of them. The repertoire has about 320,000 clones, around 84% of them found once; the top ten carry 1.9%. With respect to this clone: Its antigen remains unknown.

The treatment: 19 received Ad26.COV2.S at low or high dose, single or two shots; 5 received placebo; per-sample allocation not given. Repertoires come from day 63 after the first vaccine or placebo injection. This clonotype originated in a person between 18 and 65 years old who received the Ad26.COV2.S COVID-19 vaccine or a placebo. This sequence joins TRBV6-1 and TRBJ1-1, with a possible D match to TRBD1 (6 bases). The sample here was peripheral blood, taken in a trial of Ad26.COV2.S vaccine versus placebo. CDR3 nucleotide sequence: TGTGCCAGCAGTGACAGGGGCATGAACACTGAAGCTTTCTTT. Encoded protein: CASSDRGMNTEAFF.